This record concerns one TCR beta chain sequence. Sequencing used immunoSEQ multiplex PCR; TCRdb keeps in-frame clones, though not all of them. The repertoire includes about 160,000 clones, approximately 85% of them detected once, and approximately 11% sits in the top ten. The data belong to a study of blood T cell repertoires in COVID-19. The CDR3 runs to 17 residues. The sample was peripheral blood. V usage is TRBV21-1 and J usage is TRBJ1-3. TRBV21-1 is tagged as a pseudogene. The clonotype comes from a man between 60 and 75 years old with active or convalescent COVID-19. DNA of the CDR3: TGTGCCAGCAGCAAAGTGGGAGGAGCGGCCACTGGAAACACCATATATTTT. Amino acid sequence: CASSKVGGAATGNTIYF.